The 9 T cell receptor beta chains listed next were all sequenced from one sample in a study of blood T cells in healthy people across ages. Then a second PCR, running about 6 to 12 cycles, was carried out with a sample-barcoded 5' primer and a J-beta primer mix. TCRdb passed the 5' RACE reads through MiXCR, listing each CDR3 protein once. The repertoire holds roughly 800,000 distinct CDR3 sequences, with 35% to 40% as singletons. Sequences were obtained from blood. The receptors were sampled from a man between 18 and 29 years old in good health.

V usage is TRBV7-2 and J usage is TRBJ1-1; the D is unclear. The germline V gene encodes CDR1 SGHTA and CDR2 FQGNSA. The CDR3 contains 12 residues. The V end was cut by 5 bases, the J end by 7 bases, with 11 bases between. CDR3 region: CASSRSGVEAFF. The CDR3 DNA is TGTGCCAGCAGCCGCAGTGGGGTTGAAGCTTTCTTT.

The chain joins TRBV7-9 to TRBJ2-3; tentatively, D is TRBD2 (6 bases). The germline gives CDR1 SEHNR, CDR2 FQNEAQ (reference sequence). The CDR3 is 15 residues long. Trimming took 5 bases from V and 2 from J, leaving 14 bases between them. The CDR3 coding sequence is TGTGCCAGCAGCCCGGTGCGGGGTACCACAGATACGCAGTATTTT. Residues: CASSPVRGTTDTQYF. The whole variable domain, filled in from reference TRBV7-9 and TRBJ2-3, reads DTGVSQNPRHKITKRGQNVTFRCDPISEHNRLYWYRQTLGQGPEFLTYFQNEAQLEKSRLLSDRFSAERPKGSFSTLEIQRTEQGDSAMYLCASSPVRGTTDTQYFGPGTRLTVL.

Notes on this clonotype: Just one base apart from a much larger clone, this may be a read error. The rearrangement uses TRBV29-1 and TRBJ2-1; D is uncertain. This CDR3 is 12 amino acids long. Germline CDR1 is SQVTM and CDR2 is ANQGSEA. The CDR3 region is CSVIRSYNKQFF. CDR3 coding DNA: TGTTCGGTGATCCGATCCTACAATAAGCAGTTCTTC.

V gene TRBV3-1 combines with J gene TRBJ1-1; a weak D match, TRBD1 (6 bases). Trimming stripped 4 bases from V and 11 bases from J, with 23 bases between. The CDR3 covers 15 residues. Germline CDR1 LGHDT, CDR2 YNNKEL (reference sequence). In DNA form, the CDR3 reads TGTGCCAGCAGCCCCTCCTCCGGGACACCGATGGAGGCTTTCTTT. Its translation is CASSPSSGTPMEAFF.

The chain joins TRBV15 to TRBJ2-1; TRBD1 agrees at 9 bases. Germline CDR1 reads LNHNV; CDR2 reads YYDKDF (reference sequence). The CDR3 totals 14 residues. V shed 4 bases, J shed 3 bases, and the junction held 1 base outside the gene matches. Written as DNA, the CDR3 is TGTGCCACCAGCAAGGACAGGGGCTACAATGAGCAGTTCTTC. Encoded protein: CATSKDRGYNEQFF.

The J gene is TRBJ2-5, the V gene TRBV10-3; D tentatively fits TRBD1 or TRBD2 (5 bases each). CDR1 and CDR2 (germline): ENHRY, SYGVKD. Deletions cut 3 bases from V and 7 bases from J, with 12 bases between. The CDR3 contains 13 residues. CDR3 residues: CAISEGDEATQYF. CDR3 bases: TGTGCCATCAGTGAAGGGGACGAAGCGACCCAGTACTTC.

This clonotype has a handful of counts. The genes are TRBV7-3 and TRBJ1-4; D unresolved. Germline V gives CDR1 SGHTA, CDR2 FQGTGA. The length of the CDR3 is 15 residues. V gave up 7 bases and J gave up 5 bases, with 17 bases separating them. CDR3: CASNIMGNPNEKLFF. DNA of the CDR3: TGTGCCAGCAACATAATGGGGAACCCGAATGAAAAACTGTTTTTT.

The rearrangement joins TRBV7-9 to TRBJ2-7; TRBD1 aligns across 8 bases. There are 14 residues in the CDR3. Germline CDR1 SEHNR, CDR2 FQNEAQ (reference sequence). The V and J ends lost 3 bases and 3 bases, in that order; junction bases with no gene match: 4. This CDR3 is CASSFQGANYEQYF. The CDR3, as DNA: TGTGCCAGCAGCTTTCAGGGGGCGAACTACGAGCAGTACTTC. Full variable domain (remainder filled in from reference TRBV7-9 and TRBJ2-7): DTGVSQNPRHKITKRGQNVTFRCDPISEHNRLYWYRQTLGQGPEFLTYFQNEAQLEKSRLLSDRFSAERPKGSFSTLEIQRTEQGDSAMYLCASSFQGANYEQYFGPGTRLTVT.

This clonotype was recorded a few times. For the CDR3, the DNA is TGTGCCAGCAGCTTGGGTTCCGGGGGAGGATACAATGAGCAGTTCTTC. Protein sequence: CASSLGSGGGYNEQFF. The gene calls are TRBV7-9 and TRBJ2-1; TRBD2 might be the D (6 bases). V was trimmed by 3 bases and J by 4 bases, leaving 16 bases between them. The CDR3 extends over 16 amino acids. The germline CDR1 and CDR2 sequences are SEHNR and FQNEAQ (reference sequence).